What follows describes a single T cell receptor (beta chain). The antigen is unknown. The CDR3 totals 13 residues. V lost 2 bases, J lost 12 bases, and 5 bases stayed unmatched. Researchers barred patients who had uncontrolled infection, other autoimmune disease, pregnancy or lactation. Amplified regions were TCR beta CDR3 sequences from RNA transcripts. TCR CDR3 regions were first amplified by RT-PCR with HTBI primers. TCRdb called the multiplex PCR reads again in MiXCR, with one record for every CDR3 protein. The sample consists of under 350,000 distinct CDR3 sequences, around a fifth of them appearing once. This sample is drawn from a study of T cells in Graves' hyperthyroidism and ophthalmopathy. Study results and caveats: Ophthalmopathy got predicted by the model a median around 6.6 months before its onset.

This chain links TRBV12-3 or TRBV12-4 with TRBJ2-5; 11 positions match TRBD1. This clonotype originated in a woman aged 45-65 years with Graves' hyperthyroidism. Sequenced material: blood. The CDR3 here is CASSLRTGGDKYF. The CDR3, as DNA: TGTGCCAGCAGTTTACGGACAGGGGGCGATAAGTACTTC.